This is a list of T cell receptor beta chains from one sample in a study of blood T cells in healthy people across ages. TCRdb called the 5' RACE reads again in MiXCR, with one record for every CDR3 protein. This repertoire shows hundreds of thousands of distinct CDR3 sequences, more than 55% found once; its top ten account for around a quarter. Source material: blood. All receptors derive from a man between 35 and 55 years old in good health. The CDR3 runs from the conserved cysteine through the conserved F or W. A D gene is named only where the DNA matches it firmly. Some rows have no size entry. The others give once, few or many, or a class for an expanded clone.

size: many
V: TRBV4-3
D: TRBD1
J: TRBJ2-1
CDR3: CASSQEGTGGYNEQFF
DNA: TGCGCCAGCAGCCAAGAGGGAACAGGGGGATACAATGAGCAGTTCTTC

size: .
V: TRBV9
D: .
J: TRBJ2-5
CDR3: CASSPTGGTGETQYF
DNA: TGTGCCAGCAGCCCCACCGGCGGCACGGGGGAGACCCAGTACTTC

size: .
V: TRBV7-3
D: TRBD1
J: TRBJ2-3
CDR3: CASSLGTGGFTDTQYF
DNA: TGTGCCAGCAGCTTGGGGACAGGGGGCTTCACAGATACGCAGTATTTT

size: .
V: TRBV6-6
D: .
J: TRBJ2-7
CDR3: CASNIRQGRNEQYF
DNA: TGTGCCAGCAATATAAGGCAGGGGAGAAACGAGCAGTACTTC

size: .
V: TRBV6-5
D: .
J: TRBJ2-7
CDR3: CASSYYRGPDNSGHEQYF
DNA: TGTGCCAGCAGTTACTATCGGGGGCCGGACAACAGCGGCCACGAGCAGTACTTC

size: few
V: TRBV7-9
D: TRBD1
J: TRBJ2-5
CDR3: CASSRTGHVQETQYF
DNA: TGTGCCAGCAGCCGGACAGGGCATGTGCAAGAGACCCAGTACTTC

size: .
V: TRBV30
D: .
J: TRBJ2-2
CDR3: CACPGHFTGELFF
DNA: TGTGCCTGCCCGGGACATTTCACCGGGGAGCTGTTTTTT

size: .
V: TRBV5-1
D: .
J: TRBJ2-7
CDR3: CASSSGLLGPHEQYF
DNA: TGCGCCAGCAGCTCAGGACTCTTAGGGCCCCACGAGCAGTACTTC

size: .
V: TRBV20-1
D: .
J: TRBJ1-5
CDR3: CSARDGQPQHF
DNA: TGCAGTGCTAGAGATGGACAGCCCCAGCATTTT

size: few
V: TRBV7-8
D: .
J: TRBJ2-5
CDR3: CASSLARAGQETQYF
DNA: TGTGCCAGCAGCTTAGCTCGGGCGGGACAAGAGACCCAGTACTTC

size: .
V: TRBV29-1
D: TRBD1
J: TRBJ2-3
CDR3: CSVVPGQGSFWGTQYF
DNA: TGCAGCGTTGTCCCGGGACAGGGTTCTTTTTGGGGTACGCAGTATTTT

size: .
V: TRBV28
D: .
J: TRBJ1-2
CDR3: CASSFPELNTNYGYTF
DNA: TGTGCCAGCAGCTTCCCAGAGCTTAATACTAACTATGGCTACACCTTC

size: .
V: TRBV5-4
D: TRBD1
J: TRBJ2-5
CDR3: CASSLGDRGQQTQYF
DNA: TGTGCCAGCAGCTTGGGAGACAGGGGGCAACAGACCCAGTACTTC

size: .
V: TRBV20-1
D: TRBD2
J: TRBJ2-4
CDR3: CSARDLAAGGPMVQYF
DNA: TGCAGTGCTAGAGATTTAGCAGCGGGAGGGCCGATGGTGCAGTACTTC

size: .
V: TRBV7-2
D: TRBD2
J: TRBJ2-3
CDR3: CASSWGLAGGDTQYF
DNA: TGTGCCAGCAGCTGGGGACTAGCGGGGGGTGATACGCAGTATTTT

size: .
V: TRBV20-1
D: .
J: TRBJ2-3
CDR3: CSARPRGVMGRTDTQYF
DNA: TGCAGTGCTAGACCGAGGGGGGTAATGGGCCGCACAGATACGCAGTATTTT

size: .
V: TRBV10-3
D: TRBD1
J: TRBJ2-3
CDR3: CAISGDRVTDTQYF
DNA: TGTGCCATCAGTGGCGACAGGGTCACAGATACGCAGTATTTT

size: .
V: TRBV20-1
D: TRBD1
J: TRBJ2-5
CDR3: CSAVGQGNYDAQYF
DNA: TGCAGTGCCGTGGGACAGGGAAACTACGATGCGCAGTACTTC

size: medium-sized
V: TRBV5-1
D: .
J: TRBJ2-5
CDR3: CASSLVVSQETQYF
DNA: TGTGCCAGCAGCTTAGTAGTAAGCCAAGAGACCCAGTACTTC

size: .
V: TRBV28
D: TRBD1
J: TRBJ2-3
CDR3: CASRNRGSVDTQYF
DNA: TGTGCCAGCAGAAACAGGGGCTCGGTGGATACGCAGTATTTT

size: .
V: TRBV28
D: .
J: TRBJ2-5
CDR3: CASSPPGLVETQYF
DNA: TGTGCCAGCAGTCCCCCGGGGCTCGTAGAGACCCAGTACTTC

size: few
V: TRBV7-3
D: .
J: TRBJ2-3
CDR3: CASSSYISDTQYF
DNA: TGTGCCAGCAGCTCCTACATTTCAGATACGCAGTATTTT

size: .
V: TRBV4-1
D: .
J: TRBJ2-5
CDR3: CASSQGQKETQYF
DNA: TGCGCCAGCAGCCAAGGACAGAAAGAGACCCAGTACTTC

size: many
V: TRBV27
D: .
J: TRBJ2-7
CDR3: CASTSLVTDGQETYEQYF
DNA: TGTGCCAGCACCTCCCTCGTCACGGACGGGCAGGAAACCTACGAGCAGTACTTC

size: .
V: TRBV12-3/TRBV12-4
D: .
J: TRBJ2-1
CDR3: CASSWNTGGSSYNEQFF
DNA: TGTGCCAGCAGTTGGAATACCGGGGGTAGCTCCTACAATGAGCAGTTCTTC

size: once
V: TRBV12-3/TRBV12-4
D: .
J: TRBJ2-7
CDR3: CASSLGGQGGHEQYF
DNA: TGTGCCAGCAGTTTAGGGGGGCAAGGAGGTCACGAGCAGTACTTC

size: once
V: TRBV11-2
D: TRBD2
J: TRBJ2-1
CDR3: CASSLGVTGLIGQFF
DNA: TGTGCCAGCAGCTTAGGAGTCACGGGACTAATAGGGCAGTTCTTC

size: .
V: TRBV2
D: .
J: TRBJ2-3
CDR3: CASRTRTSTDTQYF
DNA: TGTGCCAGCAGGACTAGGACTAGCACAGATACGCAGTATTTT

size: .
V: TRBV28
D: TRBD1
J: TRBJ1-2
CDR3: CASQTEGAGPYGYTF
DNA: TGTGCCAGCCAAACGGAGGGGGCAGGACCCTATGGCTACACCTTC

size: few
V: TRBV12-5
D: TRBD1
J: TRBJ2-5
CDR3: CASVQDRGETQYF
DNA: TGTGCTAGTGTCCAGGACAGGGGTGAGACCCAGTACTTC

size: many
V: TRBV20-1
D: .
J: TRBJ2-7
CDR3: CSARDLGGKYEQYF
DNA: TGCAGTGCTAGAGATTTAGGAGGGAAGTACGAGCAGTACTTC

size: .
V: TRBV5-1
D: .
J: TRBJ2-7
CDR3: CASSLASWVEQYF
DNA: TGCGCCAGCAGCTTGGCAAGCTGGGTTGAGCAGTACTTC